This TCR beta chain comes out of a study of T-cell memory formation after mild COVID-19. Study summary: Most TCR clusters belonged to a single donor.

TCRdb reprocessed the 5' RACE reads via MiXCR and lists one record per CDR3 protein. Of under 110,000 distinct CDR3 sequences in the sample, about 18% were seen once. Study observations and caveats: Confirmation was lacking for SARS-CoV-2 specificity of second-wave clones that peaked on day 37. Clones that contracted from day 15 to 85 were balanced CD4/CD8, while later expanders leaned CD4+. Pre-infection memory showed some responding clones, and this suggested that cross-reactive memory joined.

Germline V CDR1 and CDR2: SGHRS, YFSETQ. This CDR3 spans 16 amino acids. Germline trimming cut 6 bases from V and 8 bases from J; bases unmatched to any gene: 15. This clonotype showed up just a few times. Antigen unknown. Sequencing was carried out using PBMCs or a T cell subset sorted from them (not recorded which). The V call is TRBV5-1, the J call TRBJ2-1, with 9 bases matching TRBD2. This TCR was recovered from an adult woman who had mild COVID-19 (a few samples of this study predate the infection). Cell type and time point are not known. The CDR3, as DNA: TGCGCCAGCACCCTTTTTCCTAGCGGGGAGATCGATGAGCAGTTCTTC. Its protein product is CASTLFPSGEIDEQFF.